This TCR beta chain was recovered during a study of blood T cells in healthy people across ages. Study-level results: Diversity was estimated from one million T cells, and these estimates were considered underestimates. TCR beta diversity correlated strongly with naive T cell percentage.

A note on this clonotype: The antigen remains undetermined.

The donors, all healthy, were Caucasians living in Russia, aged 6 to 90. CDR3 length: 16 residues. Trimming left V 8 bases short and J 0 bases short, with 19 bases between. Together with a sample-barcoded 5' primer, a J-beta primer mix was included in a second PCR lasting roughly 6 to 12 cycles. TCRdb reprocessed the 5' RACE reads via MiXCR and lists one record per CDR3 protein. Of just under 900,000 distinct CDR3 sequences detected, less than 35% appear once; the ten largest clones hold 17%. The material sequenced was blood. The receptor's source is a woman of 80 years or more in good health. This chain links TRBV12-3 or TRBV12-4 with TRBJ1-2; D perhaps matches TRBD1 (6 bases). The CDR3 reads CASSGTLLFANYGYTF. In DNA, the CDR3 is TGTGCCAGCTCCGGGACACTCTTATTCGCTAACTATGGCTACACCTTC.